This T cell receptor (beta chain) originates from a study of regulatory T cells in long-lasting Graves disease. In building TCR beta libraries, iRepertoire HTBI primers were used together with Arm-PCR of CDR3 regions. TCRdb redid the calling of the multiplex PCR reads with MiXCR, one entry per CDR3 protein. Of roughly 420,000 distinct CDR3 sequences listed, 14% were seen once; the top ten hold about 15%. Indicated time point: newly diagnosed GD, antithyroid drugs for less than 3 months. RNA isolated from PBMCs was used to make the TCR library. The CDR3 length is 15 residues. After removal of 4 bases from V and 3 bases from J, the junction contained 5 bases not matched to a gene. Germline CDR1 reads MGHRA; CDR2 reads YSYEKL. This sample also belongs to another study, concerning T cells in Graves' hyperthyroidism and ophthalmopathy.

The origin of this receptor is a woman aged 45-65 years with Graves disease. Material: peripheral blood mononuclear cells (PBMCs), obtained at new diagnosis, from a patient treated with antithyroid drugs. The rearrangement uses TRBV4-1 and TRBJ2-7, with 11 bases aligning to TRBD2. CDR3 loop: CASSRGLAGLYEQYF. In nucleotides, the CDR3 is TGCGCCAGCAGCCGAGGACTAGCGGGCCTCTACGAGCAGTACTTC.